This T cell receptor beta chain was captured by sequencing in a study of T cells in pancreatic ductal adenocarcinoma. The selected patients with pancreatic ductal adenocarcinoma had surgery but no neoadjuvant therapy. V shed 6 bases, J shed 9 bases, and the junction held 6 bases outside the gene matches. Germline V gives CDR1 SNHLY, CDR2 FYNNEI. The CDR3 totals 13 residues. Study outcomes and limitations: The resected pancreatic cancer cohort was biased toward the minority with early-stage disease.

Concerning this clone itself: What it recognizes is unknown.

TCRdb's copy holds only in-frame clones and misses some; the assay was immunoSEQ multiplex PCR. The repertoire includes roughly 8,800 clones, roughly 70% of them detected once, and roughly 27% sits in the top ten. Specimen: pancreatic tumor tissue. The receptor comes from a human donor with pancreatic ductal adenocarcinoma. The chain employs TRBV2 and TRBJ1-5, with 9 bases fitting TRBD1. The CDR3 bases are TGTGCCAGCAGGCCACAGGGGGCTGGGCCCCAGCATTTT. As protein: CASRPQGAGPQHF.